The rows below give T cell receptor beta chains drawn from one sample of a study of blood T cell repertoires in COVID-19. Data came from immunoSEQ multiplex PCR; TCRdb stores just in-frame clones and leaves some out. Of tens of thousands of clones in the sample, 70% to 90% were seen once. Input material: peripheral blood. The receptors shown here come from a man in his fifties or sixties with acute or convalescent COVID-19. CDR3s include the opening cysteine and the closing phenylalanine or tryptophan. Each record gives: J gene, D gene, CDR3 length, clone size, V gene, CDR3 DNA, CDR3 protein. D genes are given only for firm matches. Clone size appears in some rows only: once, few, many, or a class for an expanded clone.

j_gene: TRBJ1-1
d_gene: TRBD1
len: 15
abundance: once
v_gene: TRBV7-9
CDR3nt: TGTGCCAGCAGCTCACCGACAGGGGAGCCAAAGGAAGCTTTCTTT
CDR3aa: CASSSPTGEPKEAFF

j_gene: TRBJ1-1
d_gene: -
len: 13
abundance: once
v_gene: TRBV9
CDR3nt: TGTGCCAGCAGCTCACAGGGAAACACTGAAGCTTTCTTT
CDR3aa: CASSSQGNTEAFF

j_gene: TRBJ2-5
d_gene: TRBD1
len: 16
abundance: once
v_gene: TRBV5-4
CDR3nt: TGTGCCAGCAGCCCCGGGACAGATTACCTCCAAGAGACCCAGTACTTC
CDR3aa: CASSPGTDYLQETQYF

j_gene: TRBJ1-5
d_gene: -
len: 15
abundance: -
v_gene: TRBV24-1
CDR3nt: TGTGCCACCAGTGAGACGGGTAGGAGCAATCAGCCCCAGCATTTT
CDR3aa: CATSETGRSNQPQHF

j_gene: TRBJ2-3
d_gene: TRBD2
len: 17
abundance: -
v_gene: TRBV4-2
CDR3nt: TGTGCCAGCAGCTACTCCCTGACTAGCGGGAGTGGTAATACGCAGTATTTT
CDR3aa: CASSYSLTSGSGNTQYF

j_gene: TRBJ1-2
d_gene: -
len: 11
abundance: -
v_gene: TRBV20-1
CDR3nt: TGCAGTGCTAGAGGAACAAGTGGCTACACCTTC
CDR3aa: CSARGTSGYTF

j_gene: TRBJ2-5
d_gene: TRBD2
len: 17
abundance: -
v_gene: TRBV7-2
CDR3nt: TGTGCCAGCAGCTTATCGACTAGCGGGGGGACCCAAGAGACCCAGTACTTC
CDR3aa: CASSLSTSGGTQETQYF

j_gene: TRBJ1-4
d_gene: TRBD1
len: 19
abundance: -
v_gene: TRBV3-1/TRBV3-2
CDR3nt: TGTGCCAGCAGCCAAGAAGGGTTAGCAGGGGGCGAAGGGAATGAAAAACTGTTTTTT
CDR3aa: CASSQEGLAGGEGNEKLFF

j_gene: TRBJ2-2
d_gene: TRBD1
len: 15
abundance: -
v_gene: TRBV18
CDR3nt: TGTGCCAGCTCCGACAGGGGGCCGAACACCGGGGAGCTGTTTTTT
CDR3aa: CASSDRGPNTGELFF

j_gene: TRBJ1-2
d_gene: TRBD1
len: 13
abundance: -
v_gene: TRBV6-1
CDR3nt: TGTGCCAGCAGTGACAGGGGGGACTATGGCTACACCTTC
CDR3aa: CASSDRGDYGYTF

j_gene: TRBJ1-5
d_gene: -
len: 13
abundance: -
v_gene: TRBV18
CDR3nt: TGTGCCAGCTCACCACCCGGTAGTCAGCCCCAGCATTTT
CDR3aa: CASSPPGSQPQHF

j_gene: TRBJ2-7
d_gene: TRBD1
len: 14
abundance: -
v_gene: TRBV27
CDR3nt: TGTGCCAGCAGTTTGGGGACAGGGGCCTACGAGCAGTACTTC
CDR3aa: CASSLGTGAYEQYF

j_gene: TRBJ1-1
d_gene: -
len: 14
abundance: -
v_gene: TRBV30
CDR3nt: TGTGCCTGGAGTCCCGTGATCCTAAACACTGAAGCTTTCTTT
CDR3aa: CAWSPVILNTEAFF

j_gene: TRBJ1-1
d_gene: -
len: 14
abundance: -
v_gene: TRBV5-5
CDR3nt: TGTGCCAGCAGCTTGGATACAGGGAGATCAGAAGCTTTCTTT
CDR3aa: CASSLDTGRSEAFF

j_gene: TRBJ1-2
d_gene: TRBD1
len: 12
abundance: -
v_gene: TRBV30
CDR3nt: TGTGCCAGAAACCAGGGGGACTATGGCTACACCTTC
CDR3aa: CARNQGDYGYTF

j_gene: TRBJ1-1
d_gene: TRBD1
len: 16
abundance: few
v_gene: TRBV5-6
CDR3nt: TGTGCCAGCAGCCTACGCGTTAGACAGGGGGGCACTGAAGCTTTCTTT
CDR3aa: CASSLRVRQGGTEAFF

j_gene: TRBJ1-3
d_gene: TRBD1
len: 16
abundance: few
v_gene: TRBV18
CDR3nt: TGTGCCAGCTCACCAAGCCGACAGGGCTCTGGAAACACCATATATTTT
CDR3aa: CASSPSRQGSGNTIYF

j_gene: TRBJ1-2
d_gene: -
len: 13
abundance: few
v_gene: TRBV7-2
CDR3nt: TGTGCCAGCAGCTCGGCGGCAATCTATGGCTACACCTTC
CDR3aa: CASSSAAIYGYTF

j_gene: TRBJ1-4
d_gene: -
len: 17
abundance: -
v_gene: TRBV5-1
CDR3nt: TGCGCCAGCAGCTTGGGGGGCCCCAAGGGACAAAATGAAAAACTGTTTTTT
CDR3aa: CASSLGGPKGQNEKLFF

j_gene: TRBJ2-3
d_gene: -
len: 11
abundance: -
v_gene: TRBV13
CDR3nt: TGTGCCAGCAGCTCGTCCGATACGCAGTATTTT
CDR3aa: CASSSSDTQYF

j_gene: TRBJ2-1
d_gene: -
len: 12
abundance: -
v_gene: TRBV7-2
CDR3nt: TGTGCCAGCAGCGGGCCGGACAGCCGGCAGTTCTTC
CDR3aa: CASSGPDSRQFF

j_gene: TRBJ2-3
d_gene: TRBD2
len: 17
abundance: -
v_gene: TRBV7-2
CDR3nt: TGTGCCAGCAGCTTAGAATTGAGCGGGGGGGTGTTAGATACGCAGTATTTT
CDR3aa: CASSLELSGGVLDTQYF

j_gene: TRBJ2-3
d_gene: -
len: 14
abundance: -
v_gene: TRBV18
CDR3nt: TGTGCCAGCTCACCTAGACAGAGCACAGATACGCAGTATTTT
CDR3aa: CASSPRQSTDTQYF

j_gene: TRBJ2-5
d_gene: -
len: 15
abundance: -
v_gene: TRBV21-1
CDR3nt: TGTGCCAGCAGCCCTACGGGACAGGGACAAGAGACCCAGTACTTC
CDR3aa: CASSPTGQGQETQYF

j_gene: TRBJ1-6
d_gene: -
len: 15
abundance: -
v_gene: TRBV2
CDR3nt: TGTGCCAGCAGTGTCGGACAGACTAACGATTCACCCCTCCACTTT
CDR3aa: CASSVGQTNDSPLHF

j_gene: TRBJ2-7
d_gene: TRBD2
len: 15
abundance: -
v_gene: TRBV4-2
CDR3nt: TGTGCCAGCAGTATCGGATTTAGCGGGGGGGCCGAGCAGTACTTC
CDR3aa: CASSIGFSGGAEQYF

j_gene: TRBJ1-2
d_gene: -
len: 13
abundance: -
v_gene: TRBV9
CDR3nt: TGTGCCAGCAGCGTAAACCCCCGCGATGGCTACACCTTC
CDR3aa: CASSVNPRDGYTF

j_gene: TRBJ1-1
d_gene: -
len: 16
abundance: once
v_gene: TRBV3-1/TRBV3-2
CDR3nt: TGTGCCAGCAGCCCGTCATCTCCGGGGTATAGCACTGAAGCTTTCTTT
CDR3aa: CASSPSSPGYSTEAFF

j_gene: TRBJ1-4
d_gene: TRBD1
len: 12
abundance: -
v_gene: TRBV30
CDR3nt: TGTGCCTGGACAGGGGGCTCGAAAAAACTGTTTTTT
CDR3aa: CAWTGGSKKLFF

j_gene: TRBJ1-1
d_gene: TRBD1
len: 15
abundance: -
v_gene: TRBV7-2
CDR3nt: TGTGCCAGCAGCGGCTCACAGGGGGCCCTCACTGAAGCTTTCTTT
CDR3aa: CASSGSQGALTEAFF

j_gene: TRBJ1-5
d_gene: -
len: 16
abundance: -
v_gene: TRBV2
CDR3nt: TGTGCCAGCAGTGAAGGATTGGACAGTGGCAATCAGCCCCAGCATTTT
CDR3aa: CASSEGLDSGNQPQHF

j_gene: TRBJ1-2
d_gene: -
len: 15
abundance: -
v_gene: TRBV7-2
CDR3nt: TGTGCCAGCAGCTCGCGGAATAATCATGGGGGCGGCTACACCTTC
CDR3aa: CASSSRNNHGGGYTF

j_gene: TRBJ1-3
d_gene: -
len: 16
abundance: -
v_gene: TRBV18
CDR3nt: TGTGCCAGCTCATCCGGGACACCGAGCTCTGGAAACACCATATATTTT
CDR3aa: CASSSGTPSSGNTIYF

j_gene: TRBJ2-7
d_gene: -
len: 15
abundance: -
v_gene: TRBV7-2
CDR3nt: TGTGCCAGCAGCTTACGAGGACAGAGCTCCTACGAGCAGTACTTC
CDR3aa: CASSLRGQSSYEQYF

j_gene: TRBJ1-4
d_gene: -
len: 11
abundance: -
v_gene: TRBV30
CDR3nt: TGTGCCTGGAGTCCAAATGAAAAACTGTTTTTT
CDR3aa: CAWSPNEKLFF

j_gene: TRBJ2-2
d_gene: -
len: 15
abundance: -
v_gene: TRBV29-1
CDR3nt: TGCAGCGACCCGCGGGGCGGGCGTGCCACCGGGGAGCTGTTTTTT
CDR3aa: CSDPRGGRATGELFF

j_gene: TRBJ1-2
d_gene: TRBD1
len: 11
abundance: -
v_gene: TRBV30
CDR3nt: TGTGCCTGGGAAGGGGGCGGTGGCTACACCTTC
CDR3aa: CAWEGGGGYTF

j_gene: TRBJ2-3
d_gene: TRBD2
len: 16
abundance: -
v_gene: TRBV5-4
CDR3nt: TGTGCCAGCAGCTTGGCCGGGACTAGCGTAACAGATACGCAGTATTTT
CDR3aa: CASSLAGTSVTDTQYF

j_gene: TRBJ2-7
d_gene: -
len: 14
abundance: -
v_gene: TRBV19
CDR3nt: TGTGCCAGTAGTATTCTTGGGGCGCCCGGAGAGCAGTACTTC
CDR3aa: CASSILGAPGEQYF

j_gene: TRBJ2-5
d_gene: TRBD2
len: 15
abundance: -
v_gene: TRBV5-4
CDR3nt: TGTGCCAGCAGCTTGGATGCGGGGGGGCAGGAGACCCAGTACTTC
CDR3aa: CASSLDAGGQETQYF

j_gene: TRBJ1-5
d_gene: TRBD1
len: 13
abundance: -
v_gene: TRBV3-1/TRBV3-2
CDR3nt: TGTGCCAGCTCAACAGGGGTAAATCAGCCCCAGCATTTT
CDR3aa: CASSTGVNQPQHF

j_gene: TRBJ1-1
d_gene: -
len: 15
abundance: -
v_gene: TRBV9
CDR3nt: TGTGCCAGCAGCCCACGGGAATTAATGAACACTGAAGCTTTCTTT
CDR3aa: CASSPRELMNTEAFF

j_gene: TRBJ1-2
d_gene: -
len: 15
abundance: -
v_gene: TRBV4-3
CDR3nt: TGCGCCAGCAGCCAAGCGGGGGGGTTTAACTATGGCTACACCTTC
CDR3aa: CASSQAGGFNYGYTF

j_gene: TRBJ2-7
d_gene: TRBD1
len: 17
abundance: -
v_gene: TRBV18
CDR3nt: TGTGCCAGCTCACCAGGACAGGGAGTAGCGCGGTTGTTCGGGCAGTACTTC
CDR3aa: CASSPGQGVARLFGQYF

j_gene: TRBJ1-6
d_gene: -
len: 12
abundance: -
v_gene: TRBV4-3
CDR3nt: TGCGCCAGCAACCCAAGCTGGTCACCCCTCCACTTT
CDR3aa: CASNPSWSPLHF

j_gene: TRBJ2-1
d_gene: TRBD2
len: 15
abundance: -
v_gene: TRBV18
CDR3nt: TGTGCCAGCTTCCGGACTAGCGGGGCTAGTGGTGAGCAGTTCTTC
CDR3aa: CASFRTSGASGEQFF

j_gene: TRBJ2-1
d_gene: TRBD2
len: 16
abundance: -
v_gene: TRBV30
CDR3nt: TGTGCCTGGAGTTTTCGGACTAGCGGGGGCCTCAATGAGCAGTTCTTC
CDR3aa: CAWSFRTSGGLNEQFF

j_gene: TRBJ1-5
d_gene: TRBD1
len: 16
abundance: -
v_gene: TRBV6-6
CDR3nt: TGTGCCAGCAGTCGACGGACAGGGGGGGTGGGTCAGCCCCAGCATTTT
CDR3aa: CASSRRTGGVGQPQHF

j_gene: TRBJ2-7
d_gene: -
len: 14
abundance: -
v_gene: TRBV20-1
CDR3nt: TGCAGTGCTAGTTCGGTGACTAACTCCTACGAGCAGTACTTC
CDR3aa: CSASSVTNSYEQYF

j_gene: TRBJ1-3
d_gene: TRBD1
len: 15
abundance: -
v_gene: TRBV19
CDR3nt: TGTGCCAGTAGTATTCAGGGGGCAATTGGAAACACCATATATTTT
CDR3aa: CASSIQGAIGNTIYF

j_gene: TRBJ1-2
d_gene: -
len: 13
abundance: -
v_gene: TRBV5-6
CDR3nt: TGTGCCAGCAGCGGAACCTTGGGGGCTGGCTACACCTTC
CDR3aa: CASSGTLGAGYTF

j_gene: TRBJ2-2
d_gene: -
len: 15
abundance: -
v_gene: TRBV10-2
CDR3nt: TGCGCCAGCACCACCCGGACAGCGAACACCGGGGAGCTGTTTTTT
CDR3aa: CASTTRTANTGELFF

j_gene: TRBJ1-1
d_gene: -
len: 13
abundance: -
v_gene: TRBV29-1
CDR3nt: TGCAGCGTTGATGGGGAGGTGGTAACTGAAGCTTTCTTT
CDR3aa: CSVDGEVVTEAFF

j_gene: TRBJ1-4
d_gene: TRBD1
len: 14
abundance: -
v_gene: TRBV5-4
CDR3nt: TGTGCCAGCAGTTCCACAGGGGGGCATGAAAAACTGTTTTTT
CDR3aa: CASSSTGGHEKLFF